This TCR beta chain is drawn from a study of post-analysis software for immune sequencing data. General study findings and limits: There were four or five TRBV segments more frequent in patients than controls, and TRBV5-6, TRBV5-1 and TRBV20-1 were among them.

Details on this clonotype: Its target is not known.

There are 14 residues in the CDR3. Germline values: CDR1 SNHLY, CDR2 FYNNEI. V was trimmed by 6 bases and J by 4 bases, leaving 14 bases between them. cDNA libraries for TCR beta contained unique molecular identifiers. A single record per CDR3 protein comes from TCRdb applying MiXCR to the PCR reads. The sample lists fewer than 850,000 distinct CDR3 sequences, 30% occurring once. The sequence was obtained from a girl aged 10 to 17 with multiple sclerosis. The chain has TRBV2 and TRBJ2-3; the D gene is possibly TRBD2 (6 bases). The specimen was blood. CDR3 residues: CASSSRGFADTQYF. The CDR3 coding sequence is TGTGCCAGCAGCTCTCGGGGGTTTGCAGATACGCAGTATTTT.